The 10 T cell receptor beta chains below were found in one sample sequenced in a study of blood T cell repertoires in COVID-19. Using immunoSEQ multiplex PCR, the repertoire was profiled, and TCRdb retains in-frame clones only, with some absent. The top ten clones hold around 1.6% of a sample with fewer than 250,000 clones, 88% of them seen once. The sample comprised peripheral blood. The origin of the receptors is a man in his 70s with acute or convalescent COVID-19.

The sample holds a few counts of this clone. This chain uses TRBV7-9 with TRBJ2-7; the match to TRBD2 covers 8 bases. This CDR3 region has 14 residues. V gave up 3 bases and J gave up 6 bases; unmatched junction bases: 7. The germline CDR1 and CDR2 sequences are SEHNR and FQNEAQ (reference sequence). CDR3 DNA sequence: TGTGCCAGCAGCTTGTCGGGAGGGCCTCGCGAGCAGTACTTC. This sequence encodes CASSLSGGPREQYF.

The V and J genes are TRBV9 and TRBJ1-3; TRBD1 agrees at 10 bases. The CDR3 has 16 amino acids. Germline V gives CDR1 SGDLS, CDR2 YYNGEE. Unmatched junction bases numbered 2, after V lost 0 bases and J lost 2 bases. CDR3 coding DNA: TGTGCCAGCAGCGTAGGGGGACAGGGGACTGGAAACACCATATATTTT. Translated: CASSVGGQGTGNTIYF.

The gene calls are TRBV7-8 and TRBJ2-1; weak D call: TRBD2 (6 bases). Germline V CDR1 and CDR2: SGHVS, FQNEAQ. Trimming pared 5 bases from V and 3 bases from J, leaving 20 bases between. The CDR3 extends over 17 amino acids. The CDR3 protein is CASSPRALAIDYNEQFF. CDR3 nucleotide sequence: TGTGCCAGCAGCCCCCGAGCCCTAGCGATCGACTACAATGAGCAGTTCTTC.

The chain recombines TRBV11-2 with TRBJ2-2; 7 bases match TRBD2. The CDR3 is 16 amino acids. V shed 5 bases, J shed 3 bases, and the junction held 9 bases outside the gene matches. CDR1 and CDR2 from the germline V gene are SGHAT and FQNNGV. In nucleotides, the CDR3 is TGTGCCAGCAGCCAGGGACGAGGGAGGGACACCGGGGAGCTGTTTTTT. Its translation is CASSQGRGRDTGELFF.

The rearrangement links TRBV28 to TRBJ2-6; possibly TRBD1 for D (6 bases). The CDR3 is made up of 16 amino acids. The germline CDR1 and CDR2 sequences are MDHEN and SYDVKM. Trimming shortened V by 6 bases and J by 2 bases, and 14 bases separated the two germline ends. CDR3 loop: CASRWGNRAGANVLTF. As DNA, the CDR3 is TGTGCCAGCAGATGGGGGAACAGGGCTGGGGCCAACGTCCTGACTTTC.

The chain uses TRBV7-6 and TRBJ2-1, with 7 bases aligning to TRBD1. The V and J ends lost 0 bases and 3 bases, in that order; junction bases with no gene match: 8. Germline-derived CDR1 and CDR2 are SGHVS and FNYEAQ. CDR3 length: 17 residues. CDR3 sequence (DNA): TGTGCCAGCAGCTTAGCCCGCGGACAGGTTATCTACAATGAGCAGTTCTTC. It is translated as CASSLARGQVIYNEQFF.

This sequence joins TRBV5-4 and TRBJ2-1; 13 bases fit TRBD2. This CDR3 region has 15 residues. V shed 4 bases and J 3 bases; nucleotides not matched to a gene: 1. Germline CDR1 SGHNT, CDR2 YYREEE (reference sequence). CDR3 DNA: TGTGCCAGCAGCAGGACTAGCGGGAGCTACAATGAGCAGTTCTTC. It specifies CASSRTSGSYNEQFF.

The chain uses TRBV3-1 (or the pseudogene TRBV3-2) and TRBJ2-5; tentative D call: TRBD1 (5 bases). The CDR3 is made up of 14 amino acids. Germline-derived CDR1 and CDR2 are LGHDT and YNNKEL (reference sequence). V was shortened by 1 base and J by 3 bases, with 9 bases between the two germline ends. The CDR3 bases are TGTGCCAGCAGCCAAGGACAGTGGGAAGAGACCCAGTACTTC. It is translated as CASSQGQWEETQYF.

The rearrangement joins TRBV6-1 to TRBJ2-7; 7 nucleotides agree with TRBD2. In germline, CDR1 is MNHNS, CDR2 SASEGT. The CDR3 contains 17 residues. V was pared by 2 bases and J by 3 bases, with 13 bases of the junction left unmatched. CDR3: CASSESGGIAGYYEQYF. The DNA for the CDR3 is TGTGCCAGCAGTGAATCGGGGGGTATAGCGGGTTACTACGAGCAGTACTTC.

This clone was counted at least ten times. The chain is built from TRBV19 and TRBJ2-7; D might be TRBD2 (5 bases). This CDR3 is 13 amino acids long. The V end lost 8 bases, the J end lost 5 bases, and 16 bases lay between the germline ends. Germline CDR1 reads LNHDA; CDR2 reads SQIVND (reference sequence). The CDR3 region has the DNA TGTGCCAGTTCCCCCACTAGTAACAACGAGCAGTACTTC. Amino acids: CASSPTSNNEQYF.